The source of this T cell receptor (beta chain) is a study of CXCR4 blockade with PD-1 therapy in pancreatic cancer (dated by TCRdb to the late 2010s). The study in broad terms: The study combined multiplex immunohistochemistry and TCRbeta immunosequencing of resected pancreatic ductal adenocarcinoma with ex vivo slice culture testing PD-1 and CXCR4 blockade. Two geographically distinct regions were TCR-sequenced from each of about six tumors to assess intratumoral heterogeneity.

TCRbeta CDR3 regions were immunosequenced from extracted DNA using the immunoSEQ Assay at Adaptive Biotechnologies. From the authors' description of their analysis: To measure the absolute abundance of each unique TCRbeta CDR3, the sequences were collapsed and filtered. Clonality was calculated as 1 minus Pielou's evenness, with only productive in-frame rearrangements included in the computation. Regional overlap was measured by following the top 100 nucleotide rearrangements across paired samples, and the Morisita index was used to compare paired samples with unrelated samples. The immunoSEQ Rearrangement Details tool was used to assess convergence of nucleotide rearrangements onto identical amino acid sequences. The clones in this table, taken by TCRdb from immuneACCESS, are in-frame only. Not every clone is retained; where verified, under half of the shortfall comes from an unresolved V gene, and the cause of the rest is unknown. V and J calls and clone size come straight from that table; D and trimming were deduced from the DNA. The sample includes thousands of clones, with 41% observed a single time. Together, the top ten hold roughly a sixth of the sample.

What the authors observed across the whole study: Because only TCRbeta chains were sequenced, true antigen-specificity overlap among the convergent dominant clones remained unconfirmed, awaiting paired alpha-beta single-cell sequencing. The frequency of each amino acid clone correlated strongly with the number of distinct nucleotide rearrangements encoding that clone, suggesting convergent selection driven by common tumor antigens. Tumors had clonal expansion, with a mean productive clonality of around 0.14 compared with more than 0.045 in healthy blood, yet clonality showed no correlation with survival.

The CDR3 runs 15 amino acids, cysteine and phenylalanine included. Here the CDR3 DNA is all that survives: 45 bases in frame from base 1. The CDR1 and CDR2 encoded by the germline V gene (reference sequence) are LNHDA and SQIVND. Trimming removed 6 bases from V and 4 bases from J, leaving 18 bases between the germline ends. None of the patients whose archived tumor blocks were used had received neoadjuvant therapy prior to resection. The preserved-tissue arm of the study used approximately 30 surgical resection samples from 24 previously untreated pancreatic ductal adenocarcinoma patients. DNA for the resection arm was extracted from ten 5-micron curls of FFPE tumor lying next to the multiplex immunohistochemistry slide. This clone appeared a few times. Its recognized antigen is unknown. One base away there is no much larger clone; base qualities are not given.

This TCR was sampled from a human donor with pancreatic ductal adenocarcinoma. The sequencing sample was made of tumor tissue. Here the chain combines TRBV19 and TRBJ1-2; the D segment cannot be called with confidence. The base sequence is TGTGCCAGTAGGTTGACGAGGACGGGAGGCTATGGCTACACCTTC. Its protein product is CASRLTRTGGYGYTF.